The 11 T cell receptor beta chains presented below share a single source sample, sequenced in a study of regulatory T cells in long-lasting Graves disease. Time point noted: persistent/refractory GD, antithyroid drugs over 5 years with positive TRAb. PBMC-extracted RNA yielded the TCR library. HTBI primers from iRepertoire and Arm-PCR of CDR3 regions yielded the TCR beta libraries. Each CDR3 protein is one row after TCRdb ran MiXCR on the multiplex PCR reads. The repertoire includes about 460,000 distinct CDR3 sequences, about 22% of them detected once, and under 15% sits in the top ten. This sample comprised peripheral blood mononuclear cells (PBMCs), obtained when the disease was refractory, from a patient treated with antithyroid drugs. The source is a female donor with Graves disease.

This clonotype was seen ten or more times. J is TRBJ2-5 and V is TRBV6-2 or TRBV6-3, with TRBD2 identical over 12 bases. Germline CDR1 is MNHEY and CDR2 is SVGEGT. V lost 2 bases, J lost 2 bases, and 3 bases stayed unmatched. This CDR3 spans 16 amino acids. The DNA for the CDR3 is TGTGCCAGCAGTTACCGACTAGCGGGGGAACAAGAGACCCAGTACTTC. It encodes CASSYRLAGEQETQYF.

As concerns this clonotype: One base away lies a much larger clone, so this may be a sequencing read error. This rearrangement joins TRBV6-9 to TRBJ2-7, with 7 bases lining up with TRBD1. The CDR3 contains 14 residues. Looked up from germline, CDR1 is MNHGY and CDR2 is SVAAGI. DNA for the CDR3: TGTGCCAGCGGTTACTTTCAGGGGGCCTACGAGCAGTACTTC. Translation: CASGYFQGAYEQYF.

The chain links TRBV29-1 to TRBJ2-7, with TRBD1 matching over 9 bases. The ends lost 2 bases at V and 7 bases at J; junction bases unmatched: 6. CDR1 and CDR2 (germline): SQVTM, ANQGSEA. The length of the CDR3 is 13 residues. The CDR3 spells CSVELQGALEQYF. As DNA, the CDR3 is TGCAGCGTTGAATTACAGGGGGCGCTAGAGCAGTACTTC.

This clonotype showed up many times. The rearrangement uses TRBV27 and TRBJ1-2; 8 bases fit TRBD1. V trimming: 6 bases; J trimming: 8 bases; junction bases outside the gene matches: 11. This CDR3 region has 14 residues. Germline V gene data show CDR1 as MNHEY and CDR2 as SMNVEV (reference sequence). CDR3 nucleotide sequence: TGTGCCAGCAGATTAGACAGGGGCGTCGGCGGCTACACCTTC. Translating gives CASRLDRGVGGYTF.

The V gene is TRBV7-9, the J gene TRBJ2-7; D perhaps matches TRBD1 (5 bases). The CDR3 consists of 16 residues. Germline assignment: CDR1 SEHNR and CDR2 FQNEAQ (reference sequence). Trimming took off 2 bases at V and 2 bases at J, with 16 bases between the two ends. The CDR3 nucleotides read TGTGCCAGCAGCTTAATCGCGCAGGGCGCGCCCTACGAGCAGTACTTC. The encoded protein is CASSLIAQGAPYEQYF.

The chain carries TRBV5-1 and TRBJ1-3; D gene unclear. Germline CDR1 SGHRS, CDR2 YFSETQ. V was trimmed by 3 bases and J by 0 bases, leaving 10 bases between them. The CDR3 is made up of 15 amino acids. The chain's CDR3 is CASSSETTSGNTIYF. CDR3 sequence (DNA): TGCGCCAGCAGCTCGGAGACAACCTCTGGAAACACCATATATTTT. Full variable domain (rest looked up from reference TRBV5-1 and TRBJ1-3): KAGVTQTPRYLIKTRGQQVTLSCSPISGHRSVSWYQQTPGQGLQFLFEYFSETQRNKGNFPGRFSGRQFSNSRSEMNVSTLELGDSALYLCASSSETTSGNTIYFGEGSWLTVV.

V gene TRBV6-2 or TRBV6-3 combines with J gene TRBJ2-1; a weak D match, TRBD2 (5 bases). The CDR3 loop spans 12 amino acids. Trimming pared 2 bases from V and 8 bases from J, leaving 7 bases between. Germline CDR1 and CDR2: MNHEY and SVGEGT. The CDR3 region is CASSYEGYEQFF. The CDR3 nucleotides read TGTGCCAGCAGTTACGAGGGTTATGAGCAGTTCTTC.

This clonotype appeared many times. For the CDR3, the DNA is TGTGCCAGCAGGCGACGGATTAATGAAAAACTGTTTTTT. Encoded protein: CASRRRINEKLFF. The V gene is TRBV6-2 or TRBV6-3, the J gene TRBJ1-4; D unclear. Trimming removed 6 bases from V and 4 bases from J, with 9 bases in between. The CDR3 is 13 amino acids. Germline V lookup: CDR1 MNHEY, CDR2 SVGEGT.

The chain recombines TRBV4-1 with TRBJ2-7; maybe TRBD2 (7 bases). V shed 4 bases and J shed 5 bases, with 15 bases lying between them. Germline V gene data show CDR1 as MGHRA and CDR2 as YSYEKL. This CDR3 is built from 14 residues. In nucleotides, the CDR3 is TGCGCCAGCAGCCTAGTGGCGGGGGCCCACGAGCAGTACTTC. Encoded protein: CASSLVAGAHEQYF.

The sample holds a few counts of this clonotype. The V call is TRBV12-3 or TRBV12-4, the J call TRBJ2-7; tentative D call: TRBD1 (6 bases). The CDR3 has 15 residues. V dropped 1 base and J dropped 4 bases, with 14 bases sitting between them. Here the CDR3 DNA reads TGTGCCAGCAGTTTAGGTAGGCAGGGGTCGTACGAGCAGTACTTC. Translated: CASSLGRQGSYEQYF.

This clonotype was found a few times. V and J are TRBV11-2 and TRBJ1-2, with 7 nucleotides matching TRBD1. Germline V CDR1 and CDR2: SGHAT, FQNNGV. The trim removed 4 bases at V and 2 bases at J, leaving 13 bases unmatched. The CDR3 runs 17 residues. The CDR3 region is CASSSYRGNPSNYGYTF. The CDR3 DNA is TGTGCCAGCAGCTCGTACAGGGGAAACCCCTCAAACTATGGCTACACCTTC.